The 20 T cell receptor beta chains below were found in one sample sequenced in a study of T cell responses to AZD1222 COVID-19 vaccine. Some clones are missing from TCRdb's copy, which holds only in-frame ones; the method was immunoSEQ multiplex PCR. Of about 130,000 clones listed, approximately 85% are singletons. The sequenced sample was peripheral blood, obtained on day 0 of AZD1222 vaccination. Every receptor here comes from an adult in good health.

V is TRBV4-1 and J is TRBJ1-3; D perhaps matches TRBD1 (6 bases). Germline CDR1 is MGHRA and CDR2 is YSYEKL. This CDR3 is built from 18 residues. V was pared by 0 bases and J by 0 bases, with 15 bases between. As DNA, the CDR3 is TGCGCCAGCAGCCAAGATTTCGGGGGGCTAACCTCTGGAAACACCATATATTTT. This codes for CASSQDFGGLTSGNTIYF.

The J gene is TRBJ1-2, the V gene TRBV15; D is unresolved. The ends were cut back, 3 bases at V and 8 bases at J, with 13 bases in the middle. Germline CDR1 is LNHNV and CDR2 is YYDKDF (reference sequence). This CDR3 spans 13 amino acids. The chain's CDR3 is CATSRPGLRGYTF. The DNA of the CDR3 is TGTGCCACCAGCAGGCCGGGATTGCGGGGCTACACCTTC.

V usage is TRBV6-7 and J usage is TRBJ1-6; a weak D match, TRBD1 (5 bases). TRBV6-7 has ORF status, its function being uncertain. The CDR3 sequence is 17 residues long. Deletions cut 7 bases from V and 6 bases from J, with 22 bases between. The CDR3 bases are TGTGCCAGCACCCTAAACCGCTGGGGACCTACTAATTCACCCCTCCACTTT. Amino acids: CASTLNRWGPTNSPLHF.

The chain carries TRBV12-3 or TRBV12-4 and TRBJ1-1; D gene uncertain. V lost 5 bases to trimming and J lost 4 bases, with 11 bases between them. The CDR3 sequence is 13 residues long. CDR3 in amino acids: CASSPTRTTEAFF. Written as DNA, the CDR3 is TGTGCCAGCAGTCCGACAAGGACCACTGAAGCTTTCTTT.

The chain is built from TRBV11-3 and TRBJ1-3; no clear D. The CDR3 loop spans 14 amino acids. V lost 1 base to trimming and J lost 4 bases, with 8 bases between them. Germline V gene lookup returns CDR1 SGHNT and CDR2 YENEEA. The CDR3 DNA is TGTGCCAGCAGCTTAGGAAATGCGGGAAACACCATATATTTT. Encoded protein: CASSLGNAGNTIYF.

V is TRBV7-6 and J is TRBJ1-6, with D tentatively TRBD1 (5 bases). V was pared by 2 bases and J by 7 bases, with 12 bases between. This CDR3 region has 15 residues. Germline V gene sequence: CDR1 SGHVS, CDR2 FNYEAQ. CDR3 in DNA: TGTGCCAGCAGCTTATTACGCGGGGGGAATTCACCCCTCCACTTT. It yields the protein CASSLLRGGNSPLHF.

This clone was observed once. The chain joins TRBV5-6 to TRBJ2-1, with unresolved D. V lost 2 bases and J lost 6, with 12 bases in between. The germline V gene has CDR1 SGHDT and CDR2 YYEEEE. CDR3 length equals 14 residues. CDR3 coding DNA: TGTGCCAGCAGCTTCGGCGTCAAGGGCAATGAGCAGTTCTTC. It is translated as CASSFGVKGNEQFF.

The J gene is TRBJ1-5, the V gene TRBV6-4; 7 bases match TRBD1. The length of the CDR3 is 20 residues. Unmatched junction bases numbered 20, after V lost 2 bases and J lost 4 bases. CDR1 is MRHNA, CDR2 SNTAGT, per germline. CDR3 nucleotide sequence: TGTGCCAGCAGTGACGACCCGACGACAAAATCTAGGGGGCCGAATCAGCCCCAGCATTTT. It translates to CASSDDPTTKSRGPNQPQHF.

With respect to this clone: At one of its ends the junction is not consistent with the germline gene, which may arise from a read error. The chain uses TRBV11-1 and TRBJ2-1, with D perhaps TRBD2 (5 bases). This CDR3 has 13 residues. Germline CDR1 and CDR2: SGHAT and FQDESV (reference sequence). The CDR3 DNA reads as TGTGCCAGCAGCCTAGCCCCGGAAAATGAGCAGTTCTTC. Translation gives CASSLAPENEQFF.

The chain carries TRBV28 and TRBJ1-1, with 8 bases identical to TRBD1. Germline assignment: CDR1 MDHEN and CDR2 SYDVKM. V dropped 6 bases and J dropped 1; count of bases not matched to a gene: 7. The CDR3 is 15 residues long. The CDR3 nucleotides are TGTGCCAGCAGGTCAGGGGGCCGGGGGAACACTGAAGCTTTCTTT. It yields the protein CASRSGGRGNTEAFF.

V gene TRBV19 combines with J gene TRBJ2-3; D is ambiguous. CDR1 is LNHDA, CDR2 SQIVND, per germline (reference sequence). Trimming shortened V by 2 bases and J by 0 bases, and 12 bases separated the two germline ends. The CDR3 consists of 16 residues. CDR3: CASSISWADSTDTQYF. The DNA of the CDR3 is TGTGCCAGTAGTATATCGTGGGCTGACAGCACAGATACGCAGTATTTT. The full variable domain, with the rest looked up from reference TRBV19 and TRBJ2-3, is DGGITQSPKYLFRKEGQNVTLSCEQNLNHDAMYWYRQDPGQGLRLIYYSQIVNDFQKGDIAEGYSVSREKKESFPLTVTSAQKNPTAFYLCASSISWADSTDTQYFGPGTRLTVL.

V is TRBV10-3 and J is TRBJ2-7; D gene uncertain. The CDR3 is made up of 15 amino acids. Germline V gives CDR1 ENHRY, CDR2 SYGVKD. Trimming pared 3 bases from V and 2 bases from J, leaving 14 bases between. CDR3 sequence (DNA): TGTGCCATCAGTGACGTCTCTTCCGCAACCTACGAGCAGTACTTC. Encoded protein: CAISDVSSATYEQYF.

The gene calls are TRBV2 and TRBJ1-5; D possibly corresponds to TRBD1 (6 bases). Trimming removed 7 bases at V and 5 bases at J, with 9 bases between. CDR1 is SNHLY and CDR2 is FYNNEI in the germline V gene. The CDR3 spans 12 residues. The CDR3 bases are TGTGCCAGCAAGGGGGAATATCAGCCCCAGCATTTT. As protein: CASKGEYQPQHF.

The chain has TRBV5-4 and TRBJ1-6; no reliable D call. Trimming took 0 bases from V and 0 from J, leaving 10 bases between them. The V gene's germline CDR1 is SGHNT and CDR2 YYREEE (reference sequence). There are 17 residues in the CDR3. This CDR3 reads CASSLADMSSYNSPLHF. The CDR3 bases are TGTGCCAGCAGCTTGGCTGATATGAGCTCCTATAATTCACCCCTCCACTTT.

The rearrangement uses TRBV3-1 (or the pseudogene TRBV3-2) and TRBJ2-7, with TRBD2 as a possible D gene (5 bases). The CDR3 contains 14 residues. Germline loops: CDR1 LGHDT, CDR2 YNNKEL (reference sequence). Trimming cost V 3 bases and J 5 bases, with 14 bases left between them. CDR3 in amino acids: CASSHGLGSDEQYF. DNA for the CDR3: TGTGCCAGCAGCCACGGACTGGGGTCGGACGAGCAGTACTTC.

This clone was seen a handful of times. V gene TRBV5-1 combines with J gene TRBJ2-5; 8 positions match TRBD2. The CDR3 spans 19 residues. Germline-derived CDR1 and CDR2 are SGHRS and YFSETQ. The junction had 13 bases not matched to a gene; V was cut back by 0 bases and J by 0 bases. DNA for the CDR3: TGCGCCAGCAGCTTGGCCCCACCCGGGAGCGGGAGAGACCAAGAGACCCAGTACTTC. Amino acids: CASSLAPPGSGRDQETQYF. Variable domain in full (rest from reference TRBV5-1 and TRBJ2-5): KAGVTQTPRYLIKTRGQQVTLSCSPISGHRSVSWYQQTPGQGLQFLFEYFSETQRNKGNFPGRFSGRQFSNSRSEMNVSTLELGDSALYLCASSLAPPGSGRDQETQYFGPGTRLLVL.

The chain recombines TRBV14 with TRBJ1-2; tentatively, D is TRBD1 (6 bases). V was cut by 0 bases and J by 2 bases, with 22 bases left in between. The CDR3 is 19 amino acids. CDR1 SGHDN and CDR2 FVKESK come from the germline V gene. The CDR3 nucleotides are TGTGCCAGCAGCCAAGATAAATGGACAGAAATTCGGACGAACTATGGCTACACCTTC. Translated: CASSQDKWTEIRTNYGYTF. Full variable domain (outside the CDR3, taken from reference TRBV14 and TRBJ1-2): EAGVTQFPSHSVIEKGQTVTLRCDPISGHDNLYWYRRVMGKEIKFLLHFVKESKQDESGMPNNRFLAERTGGTYSTLKVQPAELEDSGVYFCASSQDKWTEIRTNYGYTFGSGTRLTVV.

The V and J genes are TRBV7-9 and TRBJ1-2; no clear D. CDR1 and CDR2 (germline): SEHNR, FQNEAQ (reference sequence). The V and J ends lost 3 bases and 4 bases respectively, with 6 bases between them. The CDR3 sequence is 12 residues long. Here the CDR3 DNA reads TGTGCCAGCAGCTTGCCCACCTATGGCTACACCTTC. Translating gives CASSLPTYGYTF.

The V call is TRBV29-1, the J call TRBJ1-2, with D unclear. The V gene lost 4 bases and the J gene lost 8 bases, with 14 bases spanning the gap. CDR1 is SQVTM, CDR2 ANQGSEA, per germline. The CDR3 consists of 12 residues. The CDR3 DNA reads TGCAGCGTTGGGTCCCCCCGAGAGGGCTACACCTTC. Its protein is CSVGSPREGYTF.

This clone was seen a few times. The chain is built from TRBV19 and TRBJ1-2; unclear D gene. Germline lookup yields CDR1 LNHDA and CDR2 SQIVND (reference sequence). Between the trimmed V and J ends, which lost 6 bases and 2 bases, there was a span of 13 bases. The CDR3 has 14 amino acids. CDR3 in DNA: TGTGCCAGTAGGCCGGACCAGCGAAACTATGGCTACACCTTC. Translation: CASRPDQRNYGYTF.